The rows below give T cell receptor beta chains drawn from one sample of a study of CD8 T cells in Susac syndrome. TCRdb analysed the immunoSEQ multiplex PCR reads with MiXCR anew, one entry per CDR3 protein. The table records under 200,000 distinct CDR3 sequences, over 90% of them present only once. Sequences were obtained from CD8+ T cells from PBMCs. The receptors shown here come from a human donor with Susac syndrome. Each CDR3 is given with its conserved first and last residue. A D gene is named only where the DNA matches it firmly. The size entry is marked missing in some rows and otherwise reads once, few, many or a size class.

v_gene: TRBV24-1; j_gene: TRBJ2-3; abundance: once; d_gene: -; CDR3nt: TGTGCCACCAGTGATCCACAGGGATACGGAGATACGCAGTATTTT; CDR3aa: CATSDPQGYGDTQYF
v_gene: TRBV9; j_gene: TRBJ1-2; abundance: -; d_gene: -; CDR3nt: TGTGCCAGCAGCGTGTCAGGGTACTATGGCTACACCTTC; CDR3aa: CASSVSGYYGYTF
v_gene: TRBV19; j_gene: TRBJ1-5; abundance: once; d_gene: TRBD1; CDR3nt: TGTGCCAGTAGAATCGACAGGGGCAGCAATCAGCCCCAGCATTTT; CDR3aa: CASRIDRGSNQPQHF
v_gene: TRBV7-8; j_gene: TRBJ2-2; abundance: -; d_gene: -; CDR3nt: TGTGCCAGCAGCTTCACGGGGGCGAACACCGGGGAGCTGTTTTTT; CDR3aa: CASSFTGANTGELFF
v_gene: TRBV12-3/TRBV12-4; j_gene: TRBJ2-7; abundance: -; d_gene: -; CDR3nt: TGTGCCAGCAGTTCACCCAACGACCGGGACACCGGCTACGAGCAGTACTTC; CDR3aa: CASSSPNDRDTGYEQYF
v_gene: TRBV4-1; j_gene: TRBJ1-4; abundance: -; d_gene: -; CDR3nt: TGCGCCAGCAGCTCCACACAGGGTGGTGAAAAACTGTTTTTT; CDR3aa: CASSSTQGGEKLFF
v_gene: TRBV6-5; j_gene: TRBJ2-2; abundance: -; d_gene: TRBD1; CDR3nt: TGTGCCAGCAGACAGGGGTGGGGAACCGGGGAGCTGTTTTTT; CDR3aa: CASRQGWGTGELFF
v_gene: TRBV7-8; j_gene: TRBJ1-1; abundance: once; d_gene: -; CDR3nt: TGTGCCAGCAGCCCCGGTCCCTTGGCAGCTTTCTTT; CDR3aa: CASSPGPLAAFF
v_gene: TRBV12-3/TRBV12-4; j_gene: TRBJ2-5; abundance: -; d_gene: -; CDR3nt: TGTGCCAGCAGTTTATTTGGGGAGACCCAGTACTTC; CDR3aa: CASSLFGETQYF
v_gene: TRBV9; j_gene: TRBJ2-7; abundance: -; d_gene: -; CDR3nt: TGTGCCAGCAGCGTAGGTCTGAGGTGTTGGACATACTCCTACGAGCAGTACTTC; CDR3aa: CASSVGLRCWTYSYEQYF
v_gene: TRBV19; j_gene: TRBJ1-2; abundance: few; d_gene: TRBD1; CDR3nt: TGTGCCAGTAGTATGGGACAGAACTATGGCTACACCTTC; CDR3aa: CASSMGQNYGYTF
v_gene: TRBV12-3/TRBV12-4; j_gene: TRBJ1-4; abundance: -; d_gene: TRBD1; CDR3nt: TGTGCCAGCAGTCCAACAGGGGGCGCAGGGGAAAAACTGTTTTTT; CDR3aa: CASSPTGGAGEKLFF
v_gene: TRBV29-1; j_gene: TRBJ2-1; abundance: -; d_gene: TRBD2; CDR3nt: TGCAGCGTCGCAATGACTAGCGGAAATGAGCAGTTCTTC; CDR3aa: CSVAMTSGNEQFF
v_gene: TRBV28; j_gene: TRBJ2-5; abundance: -; d_gene: -; CDR3nt: TGTGCCAGCGTGATGCGGGGCGAAAGAGAGACCCAGTACTTC; CDR3aa: CASVMRGERETQYF
v_gene: TRBV11-1; j_gene: TRBJ2-5; abundance: once; d_gene: -; CDR3nt: TGTGCCAGCAGCTTATACGGGAGTGGGGAGACCCAGTACTTC; CDR3aa: CASSLYGSGETQYF
v_gene: TRBV20-1; j_gene: TRBJ1-1; abundance: -; d_gene: TRBD1; CDR3nt: TGCAGTGGGACAGGGGGTTGGTGGGCCGGAGGCACTGAAGCTTTCTTT; CDR3aa: CSGTGGWWAGGTEAFF
v_gene: TRBV15; j_gene: TRBJ1-1; abundance: -; d_gene: -; CDR3nt: TGTGCCACCAGCAGTCGCACCTGGAACACTGAAGCTTTCTTT; CDR3aa: CATSSRTWNTEAFF